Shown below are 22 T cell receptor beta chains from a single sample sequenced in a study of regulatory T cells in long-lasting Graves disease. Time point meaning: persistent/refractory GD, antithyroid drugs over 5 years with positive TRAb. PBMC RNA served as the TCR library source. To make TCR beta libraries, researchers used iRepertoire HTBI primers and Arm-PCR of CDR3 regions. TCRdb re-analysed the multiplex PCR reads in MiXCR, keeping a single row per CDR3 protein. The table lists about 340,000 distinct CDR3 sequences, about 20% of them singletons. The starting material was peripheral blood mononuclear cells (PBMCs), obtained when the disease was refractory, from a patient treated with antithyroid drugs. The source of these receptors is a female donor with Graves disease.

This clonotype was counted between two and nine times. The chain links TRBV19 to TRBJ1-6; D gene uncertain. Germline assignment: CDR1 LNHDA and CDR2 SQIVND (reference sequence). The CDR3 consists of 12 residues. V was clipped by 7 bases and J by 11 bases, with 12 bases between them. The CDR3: CASKGEGAPLHF. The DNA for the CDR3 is TGTGCCAGTAAGGGAGAGGGAGCACCCCTCCACTTT.

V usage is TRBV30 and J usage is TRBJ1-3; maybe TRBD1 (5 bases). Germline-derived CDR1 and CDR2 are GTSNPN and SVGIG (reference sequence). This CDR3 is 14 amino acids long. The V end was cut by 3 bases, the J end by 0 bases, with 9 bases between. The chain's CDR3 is CAWSWGDSGNTIYF. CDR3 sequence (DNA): TGTGCCTGGAGCTGGGGGGACTCTGGAAACACCATATATTTT.

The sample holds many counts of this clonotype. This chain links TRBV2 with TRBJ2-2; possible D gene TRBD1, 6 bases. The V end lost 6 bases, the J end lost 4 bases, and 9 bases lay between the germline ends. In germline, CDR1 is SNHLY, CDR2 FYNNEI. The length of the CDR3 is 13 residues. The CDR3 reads CASSLQGTGELFF. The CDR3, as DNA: TGTGCCAGCAGCCTACAGGGCACCGGGGAGCTGTTTTTT.

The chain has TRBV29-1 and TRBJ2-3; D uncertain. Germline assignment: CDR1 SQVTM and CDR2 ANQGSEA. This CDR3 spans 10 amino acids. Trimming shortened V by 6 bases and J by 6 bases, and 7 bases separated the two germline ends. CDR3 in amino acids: CSVPLDTQYF. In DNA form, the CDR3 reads TGCAGCGTCCCTCTGGATACGCAGTATTTT.

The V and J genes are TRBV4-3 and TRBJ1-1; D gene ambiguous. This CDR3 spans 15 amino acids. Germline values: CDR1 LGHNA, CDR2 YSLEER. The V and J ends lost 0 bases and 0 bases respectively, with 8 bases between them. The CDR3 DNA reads TGCGCCAGCAGCCAAGAGGTGGGAGTGAACACTGAAGCTTTCTTT. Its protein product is CASSQEVGVNTEAFF.

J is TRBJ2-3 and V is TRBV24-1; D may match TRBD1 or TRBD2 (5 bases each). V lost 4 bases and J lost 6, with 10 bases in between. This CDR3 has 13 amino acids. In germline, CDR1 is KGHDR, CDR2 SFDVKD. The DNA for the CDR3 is TGTGCCACCAGTGAAGGGTGGGGGGATACGCAGTATTTT. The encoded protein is CATSEGWGDTQYF.

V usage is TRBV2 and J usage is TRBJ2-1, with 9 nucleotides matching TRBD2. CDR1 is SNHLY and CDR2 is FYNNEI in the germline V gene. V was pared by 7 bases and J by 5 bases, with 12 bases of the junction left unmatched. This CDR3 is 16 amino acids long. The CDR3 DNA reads TGTGCCAGCATTCTAAATGAAGCGGGGGGACACAATGAGCAGTTCTTC. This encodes CASILNEAGGHNEQFF.

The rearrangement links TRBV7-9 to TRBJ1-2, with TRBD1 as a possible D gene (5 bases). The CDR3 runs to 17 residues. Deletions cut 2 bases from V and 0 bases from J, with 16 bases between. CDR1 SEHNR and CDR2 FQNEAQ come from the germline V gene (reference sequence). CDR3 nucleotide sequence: TGTGCCAGCAGCTTAAGGAGGCCAGGGAGGGCTAACTATGGCTACACCTTC. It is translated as CASSLRRPGRANYGYTF.

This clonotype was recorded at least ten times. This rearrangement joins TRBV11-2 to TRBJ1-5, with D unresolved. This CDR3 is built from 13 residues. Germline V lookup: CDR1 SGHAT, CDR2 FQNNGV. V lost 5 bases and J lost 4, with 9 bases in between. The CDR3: CASSPHKNQPQHF. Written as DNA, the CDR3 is TGTGCCAGCAGCCCTCACAAGAATCAGCCCCAGCATTTT.

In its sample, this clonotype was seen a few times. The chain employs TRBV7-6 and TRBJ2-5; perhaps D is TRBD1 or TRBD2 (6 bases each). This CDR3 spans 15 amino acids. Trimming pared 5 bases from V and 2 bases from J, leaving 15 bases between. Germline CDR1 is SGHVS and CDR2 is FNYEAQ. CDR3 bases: TGTGCCAGCAGCATCCTGGAGGGGGGACAAGAGACCCAGTACTTC. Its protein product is CASSILEGGQETQYF. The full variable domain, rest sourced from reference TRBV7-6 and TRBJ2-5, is GAGVSQSPRYKVTKRGQDVALRCDPISGHVSLYWYRQALGQGPEFLTYFNYEAQQDKSGLPNDRFSAERPEGSISTLTIQRTEQRDSAMYRCASSILEGGQETQYFGPGTRLLVL.

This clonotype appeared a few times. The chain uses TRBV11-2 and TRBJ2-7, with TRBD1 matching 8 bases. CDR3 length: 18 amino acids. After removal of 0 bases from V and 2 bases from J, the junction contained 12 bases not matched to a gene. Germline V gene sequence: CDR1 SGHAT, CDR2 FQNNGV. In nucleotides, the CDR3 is TGTGCCAGCAGCTTAGATAGGCGACGAGGACAGGGTCCCTACGAGCAGTACTTC. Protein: CASSLDRRRGQGPYEQYF. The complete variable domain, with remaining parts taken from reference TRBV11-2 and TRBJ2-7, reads EAGVAQSPRYKIIEKRQSVAFWCNPISGHATLYWYQQILGQGPKLLIQFQNNGVVDDSQLPKDRFSAERLKGVDSTLKIQPAKLEDSAVYLCASSLDRRRGQGPYEQYFGPGTRLTVT.

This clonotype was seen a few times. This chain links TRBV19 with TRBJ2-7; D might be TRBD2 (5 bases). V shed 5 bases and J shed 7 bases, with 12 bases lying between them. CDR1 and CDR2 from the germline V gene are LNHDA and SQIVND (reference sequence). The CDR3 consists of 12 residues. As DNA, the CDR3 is TGTGCCAGTAGTCCCTCGTCGGGGGAGCAGTACTTC. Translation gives CASSPSSGEQYF. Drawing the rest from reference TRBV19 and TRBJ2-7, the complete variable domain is DGGITQSPKYLFRKEGQNVTLSCEQNLNHDAMYWYRQDPGQGLRLIYYSQIVNDFQKGDIAEGYSVSREKKESFPLTVTSAQKNPTAFYLCASSPSSGEQYFGPGTRLTVT.

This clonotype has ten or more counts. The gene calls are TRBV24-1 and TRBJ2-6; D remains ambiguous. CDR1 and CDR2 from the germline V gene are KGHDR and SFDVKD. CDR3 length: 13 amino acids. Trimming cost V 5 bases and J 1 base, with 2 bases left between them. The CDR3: CATSGSGANVLTF. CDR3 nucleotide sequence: TGTGCCACCAGTGGGTCTGGGGCCAACGTCCTGACTTTC.

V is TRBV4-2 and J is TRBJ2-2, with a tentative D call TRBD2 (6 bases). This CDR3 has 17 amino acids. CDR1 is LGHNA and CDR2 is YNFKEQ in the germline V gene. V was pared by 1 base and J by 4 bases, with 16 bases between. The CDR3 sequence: CASSQAPWLASTGELFF. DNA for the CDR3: TGTGCCAGCAGCCAAGCTCCATGGCTAGCGTCCACCGGGGAGCTGTTTTTT.

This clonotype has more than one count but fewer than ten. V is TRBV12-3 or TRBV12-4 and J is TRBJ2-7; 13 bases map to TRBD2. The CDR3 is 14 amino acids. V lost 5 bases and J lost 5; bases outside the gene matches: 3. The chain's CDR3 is CASSLGLAGDEQYF. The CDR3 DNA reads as TGTGCCAGCAGTCTCGGACTAGCGGGAGACGAGCAGTACTTC.

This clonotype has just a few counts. As DNA, the CDR3 is TGTGCCACCAGCAGAGATTCCAGAGACAATGAGCAGTTCTTC. Translating it yields CATSRDSRDNEQFF. The chain carries TRBV15 and TRBJ2-1; D is uncertain. Germline CDR1 and CDR2: LNHNV and YYDKDF (reference sequence). CDR3 length equals 14 residues. Trimming took 0 bases from V and 5 from J, leaving 8 bases between them.

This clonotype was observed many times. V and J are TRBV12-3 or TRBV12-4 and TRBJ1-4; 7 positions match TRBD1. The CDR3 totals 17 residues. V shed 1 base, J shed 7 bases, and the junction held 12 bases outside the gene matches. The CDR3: CASSLDSWTGPFEKLFF. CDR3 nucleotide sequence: TGTGCCAGCAGTTTAGATTCCTGGACAGGACCTTTTGAAAAACTGTTTTTT.

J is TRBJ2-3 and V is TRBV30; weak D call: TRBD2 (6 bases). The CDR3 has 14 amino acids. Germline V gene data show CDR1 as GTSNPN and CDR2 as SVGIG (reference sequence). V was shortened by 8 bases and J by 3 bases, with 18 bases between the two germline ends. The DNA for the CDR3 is TGTGCCGGGGGGTACGGGAGCGGTACAGATACGCAGTATTTT. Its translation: CAGGYGSGTDTQYF.

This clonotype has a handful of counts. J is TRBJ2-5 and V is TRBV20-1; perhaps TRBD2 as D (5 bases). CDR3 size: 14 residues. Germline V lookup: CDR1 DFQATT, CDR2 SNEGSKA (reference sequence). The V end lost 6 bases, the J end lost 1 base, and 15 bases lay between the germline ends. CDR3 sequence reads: CSAYSPGIQETQYF. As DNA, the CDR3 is TGCAGTGCCTACAGCCCGGGGATCCAAGAGACCCAGTACTTC.

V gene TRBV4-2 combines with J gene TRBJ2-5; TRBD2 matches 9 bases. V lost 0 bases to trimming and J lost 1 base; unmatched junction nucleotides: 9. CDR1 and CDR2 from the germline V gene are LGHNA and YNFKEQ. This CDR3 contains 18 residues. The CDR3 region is CASSQELAGRGVQETQYF. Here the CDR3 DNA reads TGTGCCAGCAGCCAAGAGCTAGCGGGGAGGGGGGTCCAAGAGACCCAGTACTTC.

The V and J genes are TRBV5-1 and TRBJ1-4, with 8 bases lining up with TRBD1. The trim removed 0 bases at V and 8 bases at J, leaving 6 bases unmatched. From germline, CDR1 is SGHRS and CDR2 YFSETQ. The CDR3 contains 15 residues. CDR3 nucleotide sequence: TGCGCCAGCAGCTTGGCCGGACAGGGAAAGGAAAAACTGTTTTTT. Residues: CASSLAGQGKEKLFF.

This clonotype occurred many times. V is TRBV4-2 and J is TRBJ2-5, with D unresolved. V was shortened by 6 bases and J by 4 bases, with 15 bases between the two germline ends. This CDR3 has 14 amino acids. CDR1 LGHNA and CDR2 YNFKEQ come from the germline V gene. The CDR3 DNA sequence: TGTGCCAGCAGTTATCAATGGGTTGGAGAGACCCAGTACTTC. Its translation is CASSYQWVGETQYF.